Listed below are T cell receptor beta chains from one sample, sequenced in a study of cytomegalovirus exposure and HLA in healthy donors. Only in-frame clones appear in the TCRdb table, and some are missing; sequencing was by immunoSEQ multiplex PCR. The sample includes under 200,000 clones, about 80% of them seen just once. Sequenced input: PBMCs. The receptor source for this set is a woman in her forties or fifties in good health and CMV-seronegative. The CDR3 runs from the conserved cysteine through the conserved F or W. Each record gives: clone size, J gene, V gene, D gene, CDR3 DNA, CDR3 protein. The D gene is left open where the match is weak. Expanded clones get a size class; other rows say once, few or many, or leave the size out.

-,TRBJ2-3,TRBV29-1,TRBD1,TGCAGCGGACAGGGGGCAGATACGCAGTATTTT,CSGQGADTQYF
few,TRBJ2-1,TRBV27,TRBD2,TGTGCCAGCAGTTTCCTAAAGGCCGGGACTAGTTTTTTGATGTTCTTC,CASSFLKAGTSFLMFF
-,TRBJ2-3,TRBV7-2,TRBD2,TGTGCCAGCAGCTTATTGGCGGGGGGCGCTTCCACAGATACGCAGTATTTT,CASSLLAGGASTDTQYF
-,TRBJ1-1,TRBV6-5,TRBD1,TGTGCCAGCAGTTACGGACAGGGGGCCAAGAACACTGAAGCTTTCTTT,CASSYGQGAKNTEAFF
-,TRBJ1-5,TRBV7-2,TRBD1,TGTGCCAGCAGCTTGACAGGGATTGGCAATCAGCCCCAGCATTTT,CASSLTGIGNQPQHF
-,TRBJ2-3,TRBV15,TRBD2,TGTGCCACCAGCCACGGGACTAGCAGCACAGATACGCAGTATTTT,CATSHGTSSTDTQYF
-,TRBJ2-3,TRBV7-3,TRBD2,TGTGCCAGCAGCTTATATGGCGGGGGGAGGACGGATACGCAGTATTTT,CASSLYGGGRTDTQYF
-,TRBJ2-5,TRBV5-1,TRBD2,TGCGCCAGCTCCGAAGCGGGAGGGGGGACGAAAACCCAGTACTTC,CASSEAGGGTKTQYF
-,TRBJ1-3,TRBV4-3,-,TGCGCCAGCAGCCAAGATGGGCTGAACTCTGGAAACACCATATATTTT,CASSQDGLNSGNTIYF
-,TRBJ1-6,TRBV6-5,-,TGTGCCAGCAGTTACTCGAAGCGTGCGGGAAATTCACCCCTCCACTTT,CASSYSKRAGNSPLHF
-,TRBJ1-4,TRBV5-1,-,TGCGCCAGCAGCTCAGGAGGGGTTGGTGAAAAACTGTTTTTT,CASSSGGVGEKLFF
-,TRBJ2-4,TRBV14,TRBD1,TGTGCCAGCAGCCAATCCGGGACAGGGGGTCTAGCCAAAAACATTCAGTACTTC,CASSQSGTGGLAKNIQYF
-,TRBJ2-7,TRBV27,-,TGTGCCAGCAGTTCCCAGCGGTATACCTACGAGCAGTACTTC,CASSSQRYTYEQYF
-,TRBJ1-3,TRBV28,TRBD1,TGTGCCAGCGGACAGGGGGCGCGGGGAAACACCATATATTTT,CASGQGARGNTIYF
-,TRBJ1-5,TRBV2,TRBD1,TGTGCCAGCAGTGGACAGGGGGCCGATCAGCCCCAGCATTTT,CASSGQGADQPQHF
-,TRBJ2-1,TRBV30,TRBD1,TGTGCCTGGGACCCGGGACAGGGCTACAATGAGCAGTTCTTC,CAWDPGQGYNEQFF
-,TRBJ2-1,TRBV5-1,-,TGCGCCAGCAGCTCTGGACAAGCCAGGGCCTACAATGAGCAGTTCTTC,CASSSGQARAYNEQFF
-,TRBJ1-2,TRBV2,TRBD1,TGTGCCAGCAGTTCCACGCAGGGGGCCGGCTATGGCTACACCTTC,CASSSTQGAGYGYTF
few,TRBJ1-1,TRBV27,TRBD1,TGTGCCAGCAGATTAACCGGGACAGGGAACACTGAAGCTTTCTTT,CASRLTGTGNTEAFF
-,TRBJ1-3,TRBV30,-,TGTGCCTCTAAAATCGGGACAATCTCTGGAAACACCATATATTTT,CASKIGTISGNTIYF
-,TRBJ1-5,TRBV16,-,TGTGCCAGCAGCCACGGGCAGGGCATCAATCAGCCCCAGCATTTT,CASSHGQGINQPQHF
-,TRBJ2-4,TRBV19,TRBD1,TGTGCCAGTAGGGACAGGGTCATAGCCAAAAACATTCAGTACTTC,CASRDRVIAKNIQYF
-,TRBJ1-2,TRBV5-6,-,TGTGCCAGCAGCTTCCTCCGGGACAATCGGTATGGCTACACCTTC,CASSFLRDNRYGYTF
-,TRBJ2-1,TRBV10-1,TRBD2,TGCGCCAATGGGACTAGCGGGGAAAGCTCCTACAATGAGCAGTTCTTC,CANGTSGESSYNEQFF
-,TRBJ1-1,TRBV28,-,TGTGCCAGCAGTTTGGGGGGGCGAAATGAAGCTTTCTTT,CASSLGGRNEAFF
-,TRBJ2-2,TRBV5-4,TRBD1,TGTGCCAGCAGCGGACAGGCTGCGAACACCGGGGAGCTGTTTTTT,CASSGQAANTGELFF
-,TRBJ1-2,TRBV7-2,TRBD1,TGTGCCAGCAGCTCTTCCGGGACAGCCTTCTACCGCTATGGCTACACCTTC,CASSSSGTAFYRYGYTF
-,TRBJ1-5,TRBV19,-,TGTGCCAGTAGTATAGAGCGTAGCAATCAGCCCCAGCATTTT,CASSIERSNQPQHF
-,TRBJ1-6,TRBV10-3,-,TGTGCCATCAGTTCGACTCCTGGCGGGGCACCCCTCCACTTT,CAISSTPGGAPLHF
-,TRBJ2-7,TRBV10-3,TRBD1,TGTGCCATCAGCTTGTCCGGGACAGACCTCCTCGAGCAGTACTTC,CAISLSGTDLLEQYF
-,TRBJ1-1,TRBV28,-,TGTGCCAGCAGTTTTTCAGAGGGTCGGGTCGTAAACACTGAAGCTTTCTTT,CASSFSEGRVVNTEAFF
-,TRBJ2-1,TRBV10-3,TRBD2,TGTGCCACCATGGGGACTAGCGGGAGAGTTGTTGAGCAGTTCTTC,CATMGTSGRVVEQFF
-,TRBJ2-2,TRBV7-3,TRBD1,TGTGCCAGCAGCTGGTGGACAGGGGGAACGGGGGAGCTGTTTTTT,CASSWWTGGTGELFF
-,TRBJ2-7,TRBV5-1,TRBD1,TGCGCCAGCAGCGAGGGGGGGACAGGGACCTACGAGCAGTACTTC,CASSEGGTGTYEQYF
-,TRBJ1-2,TRBV25-1,TRBD1,TGTGCCAGCAGTGAATATCCAGGGGGAAGAGGCTACACCTTC,CASSEYPGGRGYTF
-,TRBJ1-2,TRBV4-1,-,TGCGCCAGCAGCCAAGCGGTAGGGGGGGACGGCTACACCTTC,CASSQAVGGDGYTF
-,TRBJ2-7,TRBV10-1,TRBD1,TGCGCCAGCAGTGAAGGGACAGGGTACGAGCAGTACTTC,CASSEGTGYEQYF
-,TRBJ1-1,TRBV28,-,TGTGCCACCAACATCCGGGGGATTCAGGCGGGGGCTTTCTTT,CATNIRGIQAGAFF
-,TRBJ2-5,TRBV20-1,-,TGCAGTGCTAGTAATCAAGAGACCCAGTACTTC,CSASNQETQYF
few,TRBJ2-5,TRBV11-2,-,TGTGCCAGCAGGTCTGCGGAGACCCAGTACTTC,CASRSAETQYF
-,TRBJ2-7,TRBV27,TRBD2,TGTGCCAGCAGTTCCCTTTGGAGGGGGACTAGCGGGAGATTTTACGAGCAGTACTTC,CASSSLWRGTSGRFYEQYF
-,TRBJ2-1,TRBV7-3,TRBD1,TGTGCCAGCAGCGTGGACAGGGGCAATGAGCAGTTCTTC,CASSVDRGNEQFF
-,TRBJ2-1,TRBV28,-,TGTGCCAGCAGTTTTGGGCAGGGAACCTACAATGAGCAGTTCTTC,CASSFGQGTYNEQFF
-,TRBJ1-2,TRBV5-4,-,TGTGCCAGCAGCCGCAAACAGGGCCATGGAGGCTACACCTTC,CASSRKQGHGGYTF
-,TRBJ2-2,TRBV27,TRBD2,TGTGCCAGCAGTTTATTCATAGCGGGAGGGCCTCCGAACACCGGGGAGCTGTTTTTT,CASSLFIAGGPPNTGELFF
-,TRBJ2-1,TRBV28,-,TGTGCCAGCAGCCTGAGCGGACCCTCCTACAATGAGCAGTTCTTC,CASSLSGPSYNEQFF
-,TRBJ2-1,TRBV7-6,-,TGTGCCAGCAGCTTACCATTTAGGACAGAGTACAATGAGCAGTTCTTC,CASSLPFRTEYNEQFF
few,TRBJ2-7,TRBV2,-,TGTGCCAGCAGTGAAGCGGGAACGGGACAAGGGGAGCAGTACTTC,CASSEAGTGQGEQYF
-,TRBJ2-7,TRBV7-3,TRBD1,TGTGCCAGCAGCTCCATGACAGGGGACGGTGCCTACGAGCAGTACTTC,CASSSMTGDGAYEQYF
-,TRBJ2-1,TRBV5-4,-,TGTGCCAGCAGCTTGCTGTCAGACAGCCTCTACAATGAGCAGTTCTTC,CASSLLSDSLYNEQFF
-,TRBJ2-7,TRBV28,-,TGTGCCAGCAGTGCGCACCTACCGGGCTACGAGCAGTACTTC,CASSAHLPGYEQYF
few,TRBJ1-1,TRBV7-9,-,TGTGCCAGCAGCTTGGGGGGAAGCACTGAAGCTTTCTTT,CASSLGGSTEAFF